Listed here are 29 T cell receptor beta chains from one sample, sequenced in a study of blood T cell repertoires in COVID-19. The assay was immunoSEQ multiplex PCR, and TCRdb's table has in-frame clones only and misses some. The sample comprises some 330,000 clones, over 85% of which are singletons, and 1.5% to 2% rests with the top ten. The specimen was peripheral blood. The receptors were sampled from a woman in her 30s with COVID-19, enrolled during active disease.

This clone was detected once. The chain couples TRBV21-1 to TRBJ1-2; the table's D gene call, TRBD1, was not cross checked with the DNA. TRBV21-1 corresponds to a pseudogene. The CDR3 spans 14 residues. The chain's CDR3 is CASSPNRGHYGYTF. As DNA, the CDR3 is TGTGCCAGCAGCCCAAACAGGGGGCACTATGGCTACACCTTC.

The chain couples TRBV30 to TRBJ1-1; D might be TRBD1 (6 bases). The germline V and J ends were trimmed by 5 bases and 3 bases, with 16 bases remaining between them. CDR3 length equals 14 residues. Germline V lookup: CDR1 GTSNPN, CDR2 SVGIG (reference sequence). The DNA of the CDR3 is TGTGCCTGGGACAGGCGGGGAAGAGACACTGAAGCTTTCTTT. Translation: CAWDRRGRDTEAFF. The full variable domain, with the rest looked up from reference TRBV30 and TRBJ1-1, is SQTIHQWPATLVQPVGSPLSLECTVEGTSNPNLYWYRQAAGRGLQLLFYSVGIGQISSEVPQNLSASRPQDRQFILSSKKLLLSDSGFYLCAWDRRGRDTEAFFGQGTRLTVV.

V usage is TRBV7-6 and J usage is TRBJ2-1; D perhaps matches TRBD2 (6 bases). Germline lookup yields CDR1 SGHVS and CDR2 FNYEAQ. The CDR3 length is 15 residues. V lost 5 bases and J 0 bases, leaving 11 bases between the germline ends. CDR3 amino acids: CASSGSTSSYNEQFF. CDR3 DNA sequence: TGTGCCAGCAGCGGGTCGACTAGCTCCTACAATGAGCAGTTCTTC.

The chain recombines TRBV5-1 with TRBJ1-6; 7 bases map to TRBD1. V lost 4 bases to trimming and J lost 9 bases; unmatched junction nucleotides: 7. The germline CDR1 and CDR2 sequences are SGHRS and YFSETQ. The CDR3 runs 14 residues. The CDR3 region has the DNA TGCGCCAGCAGCCTGACAGGGTTAGGTTCACCCCTCCACTTT. Translation gives CASSLTGLGSPLHF.

This chain uses TRBV5-6 with TRBJ2-2; weak D call: TRBD1 (6 bases). The germline V gene encodes CDR1 SGHDT and CDR2 YYEEEE. The CDR3 totals 14 residues. Deletions cut 0 bases from V and 9 bases from J, with 12 bases between. The DNA of the CDR3 is TGTGCCAGCAGCTTGGGGGACATAATCCGGGAGCTGTTTTTT. It codes for CASSLGDIIRELFF.

A single count supports this clone. This chain uses TRBV29-1 with TRBJ1-1; 9 nucleotides line up with TRBD1. With 6 bases clipped from V and 3 bases from J, the junction kept 11 bases outside the gene matches. The germline CDR1 and CDR2 sequences are SQVTM and ANQGSEA. The CDR3 has 15 residues. This chain's CDR3 is CSVVDRGGGDTEAFF. The CDR3 coding sequence is TGCAGCGTAGTGGACAGGGGCGGCGGGGACACTGAAGCTTTCTTT.

This chain joins TRBV4-3 and TRBJ1-1; D is perhaps TRBD1 (5 bases). CDR3 length: 15 amino acids. Trimming left V 1 base short and J 5 bases short, with 14 bases between. CDR1 LGHNA and CDR2 YSLEER come from the germline V gene. The DNA of the CDR3 is TGCGCCAGCAGCCAAGCTCCAGGGAAATCGACTGAAGCTTTCTTT. Translated, it gives CASSQAPGKSTEAFF.

CDR3 amino acids: CASRRTGGSLNEKLFF. The DNA of the CDR3 is TGTGCCAGTCGCCGGACAGGGGGTAGTCTTAATGAAAAACTGTTTTTT. V and J are TRBV2 and TRBJ1-4; 10 bases map to TRBD1. The CDR3 covers 16 residues. V lost 9 bases and J lost 4; bases outside the gene matches: 11. The germline V gene has CDR1 SNHLY and CDR2 FYNNEI.

This rearrangement joins TRBV13 to TRBJ2-4; TRBD2 agrees at 7 bases. V shed 1 base, J shed 6 bases, and the junction held 9 bases outside the gene matches. CDR1 and CDR2 from the germline V gene are PRHDT and FYEKMQ (reference sequence). The CDR3 runs to 16 residues. This CDR3 is CASSLAMQRGSNIQYF. The CDR3 DNA is TGTGCCAGCAGCTTAGCAATGCAGCGGGGCTCAAACATTCAGTACTTC.

The sample holds a few counts of this clone. The rearrangement joins TRBV6-1 to TRBJ2-5, with 9 bases lining up with TRBD1. V lost 1 base, J lost 5 bases, and 5 bases stayed unmatched. Germline V lookup: CDR1 MNHNS, CDR2 SASEGT. CDR3 size: 15 residues. The CDR3 here is CASSEETGGSETQYF. The CDR3 bases are TGTGCCAGCAGTGAAGAAACAGGGGGCTCGGAGACCCAGTACTTC.

The V and J genes are TRBV11-2 and TRBJ2-1, with 7 bases lining up with TRBD1. The CDR3 has 15 amino acids. Germline V gene data show CDR1 as SGHAT and CDR2 as FQNNGV. The V gene end was trimmed by 6 bases and the J gene end by 5 bases; junction bases not matched to a gene: 10. The CDR3 DNA follows: TGTGCCAGCAGACCTACCGGGACAGCTCACAATGAGCAGTTCTTC. Translated, it gives CASRPTGTAHNEQFF.

The chain carries TRBV4-3 and TRBJ1-2; D remains unclear. CDR1 is LGHNA and CDR2 is YSLEER in the germline V gene. The CDR3 covers 17 residues. V was cut by 0 bases and J by 2 bases, with 16 bases left in between. CDR3 loop: CASSQDPWAPANYGYTF. The DNA of the CDR3 is TGCGCCAGCAGCCAAGATCCATGGGCGCCGGCCAACTATGGCTACACCTTC.

The V call is TRBV25-1, the J call TRBJ1-4; D remains unclear. Germline CDR1 is MGHDK and CDR2 is SYGVNS. The V and J ends lost 3 bases and 8 bases respectively, with 13 bases between them. The CDR3 runs to 14 residues. The CDR3: CASSDWGGREKLFF. CDR3 coding DNA: TGTGCCAGCAGTGACTGGGGAGGGCGGGAAAAACTGTTTTTT.

This chain links TRBV2 with TRBJ2-1, with 16 bases fitting TRBD2. The CDR3 extends over 21 amino acids. Germline trimming cut 10 bases from V and 0 bases from J; bases unmatched to any gene: 18. The germline gives CDR1 SNHLY, CDR2 FYNNEI. This chain's CDR3 is CAIQPLIGTSGGAFSYNEQFF. CDR3 sequence (DNA): TGTGCCATACAACCCTTAATTGGGACTAGCGGGGGGGCCTTCTCCTACAATGAGCAGTTCTTC.

The chain uses TRBV7-6 and TRBJ2-3, with 10 positions matching TRBD2. Germline CDR1 and CDR2: SGHVS and FNYEAQ. The CDR3 runs 19 residues. After removal of 4 bases from V and 4 bases from J, the junction contained 17 bases not matched to a gene. CDR3 protein: CASSSLPPQIAGGPDTQYF. CDR3 in DNA: TGTGCCAGCAGCTCTTTGCCCCCCCAGATAGCGGGGGGCCCAGATACGCAGTATTTT.

The chain carries TRBV6-6 and TRBJ1-2; tentative D call: TRBD1 (5 bases). CDR1 MNHNY and CDR2 SVGAGI come from the germline V gene (reference sequence). Trimming stripped 4 bases from V and 3 bases from J, with 9 bases between. There are 13 residues in the CDR3. This chain's CDR3 is CASSSPTDYGYTF. The DNA of the CDR3 is TGTGCCAGCAGTTCACCGACAGACTATGGCTACACCTTC.

The chain couples TRBV19 to TRBJ1-5; TRBD1 aligns across 10 bases. Germline V gene data show CDR1 as LNHDA and CDR2 as SQIVND (reference sequence). This CDR3 contains 15 residues. V gave up 3 bases and J gave up 6 bases; unmatched junction bases: 5. The CDR3 protein is CASSIRQGAFQPQHF. The DNA for the CDR3 is TGTGCCAGTAGTATCCGACAGGGGGCCTTTCAGCCCCAGCATTTT.

The rearrangement links TRBV19 to TRBJ1-2; possible D gene TRBD1, 5 bases. Germline assignment: CDR1 LNHDA and CDR2 SQIVND (reference sequence). The V end lost 4 bases, the J end lost 2 bases, and 14 bases lay between the germline ends. The CDR3 consists of 15 residues. CDR3 in DNA: TGTGCCAGTAGTAAGGGCAGGGCGCCGAACTATGGCTACACCTTC. Protein product: CASSKGRAPNYGYTF.

This clone was counted only a few times. J is TRBJ2-7 and V is TRBV6-5, with 9 bases identical to TRBD1. V gave up 7 bases and J gave up 0 bases; unmatched junction bases: 7. The germline V gene has CDR1 MNHEY and CDR2 SVGAGI. The CDR3 is 15 amino acids. In DNA, the CDR3 is TGTGCCAGCACCTTACAGGGGGCGAGCTCCTACGAGCAGTACTTC. The encoded protein is CASTLQGASSYEQYF.

The chain links TRBV6-2 or TRBV6-3 to TRBJ2-3; D unresolved. In germline, CDR1 is MNHEY, CDR2 SVGEGT. The CDR3 has 12 amino acids. V was shortened by 5 bases and J by 2 bases, with 5 bases between the two germline ends. The DNA for the CDR3 is TGTGCCAGCAGTCCCTCCACAGATACGCAGTATTTT. Its protein product is CASSPSTDTQYF.

The chain links TRBV5-6 to TRBJ1-4, with 7 bases fitting TRBD1. With 4 bases clipped from V and 4 bases from J, the junction kept 1 base outside the gene matches. The CDR3 is 13 residues long. Germline V CDR1 and CDR2: SGHDT, YYEEEE. CDR3 loop: CASSRDSNEKLFF. CDR3 DNA: TGTGCCAGCAGCAGGGACAGTAATGAAAAACTGTTTTTT.

This clone appeared a single time. J is TRBJ1-1 and V is TRBV5-1, with D possibly matching TRBD1 (5 bases). The CDR3 has 14 amino acids. Germline values: CDR1 SGHRS, CDR2 YFSETQ. Trimming shortened V by 0 bases and J by 11 bases, and 17 bases separated the two germline ends. This CDR3 reads CASSLAGGSEGAFF. CDR3 nucleotides: TGCGCCAGCAGCTTGGCCGGGGGGAGTGAGGGGGCTTTCTTT.

The chain has TRBV4-3 and TRBJ1-2, with D possibly TRBD1 on 6 matching bases. CDR3 length: 15 residues. Germline CDR1 is LGHNA and CDR2 is YSLEER. The germline V and J ends were trimmed by 1 base and 3 bases, with 12 bases remaining between them. CDR3 sequence (DNA): TGCGCCAGCAGCCAAGGGGGGGGCTATGACTATGGCTACACCTTC. Its translation is CASSQGGGYDYGYTF.

V is TRBV11-2 and J is TRBJ2-7; D is ambiguous. V was pared by 1 base and J by 2 bases, with 12 bases between. The CDR3 totals 15 residues. The germline V gene has CDR1 SGHAT and CDR2 FQNNGV. CDR3 bases: TGTGCCAGCAGCTTAGCGTTGACACCAGCCTACGAGCAGTACGTC. This sequence encodes CASSLALTPAYEQYV.

The chain uses TRBV27 and TRBJ2-1; 7 bases map to TRBD2. V dropped 4 bases and J dropped 4; count of bases not matched to a gene: 7. The CDR3 has 15 amino acids. Germline V lookup: CDR1 MNHEY, CDR2 SMNVEV (reference sequence). The CDR3: CASSSSGGAYNEQFF. The CDR3 region has the DNA TGTGCCAGCAGTTCATCGGGGGGAGCGTACAATGAGCAGTTCTTC.

The chain recombines TRBV2 with TRBJ1-1, with D perhaps matching TRBD1 (5 bases). Germline CDR1 and CDR2: SNHLY and FYNNEI. Trimming took 7 bases from V and 1 from J, leaving 22 bases between them. The CDR3 length is 17 residues. This CDR3 is CASNGRVRTYSNTEAFF. DNA of the CDR3: TGTGCCAGCAACGGCAGGGTTCGGACGTATTCGAACACTGAAGCTTTCTTT.

This rearrangement joins TRBV18 to TRBJ2-5; TRBD1 agrees at 11 bases. This CDR3 is 15 amino acids long. Unmatched junction bases numbered 5, after V lost 5 bases and J lost 3 bases. Germline V gives CDR1 KGHSH, CDR2 LQKENI. CDR3 bases: TGTGCCAGCTCATCAGGGACAGGGGGGAAAGAGACCCAGTACTTC. This codes for CASSSGTGGKETQYF.

The gene calls are TRBV4-1 and TRBJ1-2; a weak D match, TRBD1 (5 bases). CDR1 is MGHRA and CDR2 is YSYEKL in the germline V gene. The CDR3 runs 14 residues. Trimming removed 0 bases at V and 5 bases at J, with 10 bases between. The CDR3 sequence: CASSQDTGSYGYTF. CDR3 in DNA: TGCGCCAGCAGCCAAGACACAGGTTCTTATGGCTACACCTTC.

The chain carries TRBV18 and TRBJ1-5; the D gene is possibly TRBD1 (6 bases). V lost 2 bases to trimming and J lost 4 bases, with 15 bases between them. The CDR3 totals 16 residues. Germline V gene data show CDR1 as KGHSH and CDR2 as LQKENI. The CDR3 DNA is TGTGCCAGCTCACCATTGCAGGGGCCTAATAATCAGCCCCAGCATTTT. It encodes CASSPLQGPNNQPQHF.